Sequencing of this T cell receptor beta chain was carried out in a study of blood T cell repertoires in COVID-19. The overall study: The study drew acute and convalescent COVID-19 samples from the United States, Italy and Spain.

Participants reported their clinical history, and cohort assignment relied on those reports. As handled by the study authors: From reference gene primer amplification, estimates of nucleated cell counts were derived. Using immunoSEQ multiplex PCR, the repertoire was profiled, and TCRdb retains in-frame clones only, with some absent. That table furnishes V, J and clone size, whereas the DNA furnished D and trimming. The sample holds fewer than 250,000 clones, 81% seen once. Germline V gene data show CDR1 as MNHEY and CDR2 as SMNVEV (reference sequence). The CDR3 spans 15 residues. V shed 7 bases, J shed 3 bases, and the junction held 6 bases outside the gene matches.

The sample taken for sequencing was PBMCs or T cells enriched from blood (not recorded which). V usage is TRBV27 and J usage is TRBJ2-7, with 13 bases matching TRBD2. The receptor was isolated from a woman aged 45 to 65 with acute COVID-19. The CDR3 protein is CASTWTSGSIYEQYF. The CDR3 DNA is TGTGCCAGCACCTGGACTAGCGGGAGTATCTACGAGCAGTACTTC.